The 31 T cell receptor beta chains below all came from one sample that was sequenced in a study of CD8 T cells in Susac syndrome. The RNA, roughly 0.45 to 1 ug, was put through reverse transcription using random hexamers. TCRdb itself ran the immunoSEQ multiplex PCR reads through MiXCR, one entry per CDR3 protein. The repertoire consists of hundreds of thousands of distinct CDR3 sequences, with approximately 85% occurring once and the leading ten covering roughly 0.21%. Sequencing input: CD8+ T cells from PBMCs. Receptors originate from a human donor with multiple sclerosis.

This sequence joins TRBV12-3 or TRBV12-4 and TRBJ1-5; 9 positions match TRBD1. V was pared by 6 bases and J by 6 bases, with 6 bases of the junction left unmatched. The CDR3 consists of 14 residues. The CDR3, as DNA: TGTGCCAGCAGACCGGGACAGGGTGCTCAGCCCCAGCATTTT. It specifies CASRPGQGAQPQHF.

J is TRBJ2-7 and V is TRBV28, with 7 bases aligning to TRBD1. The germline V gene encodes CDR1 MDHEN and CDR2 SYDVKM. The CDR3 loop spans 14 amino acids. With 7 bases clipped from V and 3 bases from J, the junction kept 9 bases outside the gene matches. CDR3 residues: CASIFRDSIYEQYF. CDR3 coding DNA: TGTGCCAGCATCTTTCGGGACAGTATCTACGAGCAGTACTTC. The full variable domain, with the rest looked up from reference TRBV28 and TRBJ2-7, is DVKVTQSSRYLVKRTGEKVFLECVQDMDHENMFWYRQDPGLGLRLIYFSYDVKMKEKGDIPEGYSVSREKKERFSLILESASTNQTSMYLCASIFRDSIYEQYFGPGTRLTVT.

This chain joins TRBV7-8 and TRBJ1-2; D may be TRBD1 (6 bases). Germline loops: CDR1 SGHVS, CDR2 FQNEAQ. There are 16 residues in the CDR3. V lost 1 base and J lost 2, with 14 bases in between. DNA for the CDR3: TGTGCCAGCAGCTTAGGGGGAGGGGGGACGAACTATGGCTACACCTTC. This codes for CASSLGGGGTNYGYTF. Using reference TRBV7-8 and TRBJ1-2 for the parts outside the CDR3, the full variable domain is GAGVSQSPRYKVAKRGQDVALRCDPISGHVSLFWYQQALGQGPEFLTYFQNEAQLDKSGLPSDRFFAERPEGSVSTLKIQRTQQEDSAVYLCASSLGGGGTNYGYTFGSGTRLTVV.

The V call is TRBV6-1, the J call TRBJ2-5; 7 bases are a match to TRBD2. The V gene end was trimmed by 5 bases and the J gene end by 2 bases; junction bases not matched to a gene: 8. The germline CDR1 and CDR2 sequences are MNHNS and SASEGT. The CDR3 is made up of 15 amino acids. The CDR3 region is CASSRSGNPQETQYF. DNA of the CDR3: TGTGCCAGCAGTCGAAGCGGGAATCCACAAGAGACCCAGTACTTC.

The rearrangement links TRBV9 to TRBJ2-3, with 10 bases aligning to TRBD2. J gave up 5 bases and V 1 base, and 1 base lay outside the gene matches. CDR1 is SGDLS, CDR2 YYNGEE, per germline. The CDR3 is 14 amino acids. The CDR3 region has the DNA TGTGCCAGCAGCGTAAGCGGGAGGGAAGATACGCAGTATTTT. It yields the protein CASSVSGREDTQYF.

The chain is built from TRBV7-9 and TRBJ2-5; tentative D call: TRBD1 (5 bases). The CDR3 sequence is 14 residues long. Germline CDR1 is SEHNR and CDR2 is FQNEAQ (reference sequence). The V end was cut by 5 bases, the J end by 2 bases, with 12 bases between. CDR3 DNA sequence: TGTGCCAGCAGCGTCCGACAGTCGCAAGAGACCCAGTACTTC. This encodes CASSVRQSQETQYF.

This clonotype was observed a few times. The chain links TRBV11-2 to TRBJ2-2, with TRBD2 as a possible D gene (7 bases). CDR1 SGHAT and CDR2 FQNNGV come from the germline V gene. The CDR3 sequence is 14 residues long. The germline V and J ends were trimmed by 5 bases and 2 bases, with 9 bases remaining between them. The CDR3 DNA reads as TGTGCCAGCAGCCGGGGGGCTAACACCGGGGAGCTGTTTTTT. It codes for CASSRGANTGELFF.

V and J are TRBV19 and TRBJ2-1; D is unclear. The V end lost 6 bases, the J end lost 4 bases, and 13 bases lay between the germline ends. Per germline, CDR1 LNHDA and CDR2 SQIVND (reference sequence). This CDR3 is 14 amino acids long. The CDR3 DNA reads TGTGCCAGTAGGATGCGGCCCCCATACAATGAGCAGTTCTTC. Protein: CASRMRPPYNEQFF.

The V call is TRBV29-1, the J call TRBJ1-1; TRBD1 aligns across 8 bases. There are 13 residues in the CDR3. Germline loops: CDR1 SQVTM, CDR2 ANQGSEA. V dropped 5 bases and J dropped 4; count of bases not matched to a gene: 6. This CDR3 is CSVSAGGFTEAFF. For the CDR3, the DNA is TGCAGCGTTTCGGCAGGGGGCTTCACTGAAGCTTTCTTT.

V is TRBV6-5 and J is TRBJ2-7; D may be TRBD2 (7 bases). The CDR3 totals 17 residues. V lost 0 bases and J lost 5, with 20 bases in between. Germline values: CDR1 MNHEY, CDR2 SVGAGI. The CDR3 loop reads CASSYSRGRTPVHEQYF. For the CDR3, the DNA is TGTGCCAGCAGTTACTCGCGGGGGCGAACCCCTGTCCACGAGCAGTACTTC.

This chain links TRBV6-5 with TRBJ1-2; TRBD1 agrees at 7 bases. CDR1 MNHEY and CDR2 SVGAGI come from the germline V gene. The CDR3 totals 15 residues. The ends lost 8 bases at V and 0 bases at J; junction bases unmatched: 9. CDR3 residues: CASVSIQGPNYGYTF. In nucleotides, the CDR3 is TGTGCCAGCGTTTCGATACAGGGGCCTAACTATGGCTACACCTTC.

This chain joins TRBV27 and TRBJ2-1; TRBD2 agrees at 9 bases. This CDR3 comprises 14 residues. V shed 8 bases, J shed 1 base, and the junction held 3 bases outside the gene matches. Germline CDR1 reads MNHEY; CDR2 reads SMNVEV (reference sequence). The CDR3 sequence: CASGSGSSYNEQFF. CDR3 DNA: TGTGCCAGCGGTAGCGGGAGTTCCTACAATGAGCAGTTCTTC.

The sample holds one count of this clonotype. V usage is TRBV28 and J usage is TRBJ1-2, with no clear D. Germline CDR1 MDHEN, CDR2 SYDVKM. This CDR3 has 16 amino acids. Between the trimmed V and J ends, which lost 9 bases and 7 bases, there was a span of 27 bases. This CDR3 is CASRDPGLLLSSGYTF. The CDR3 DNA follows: TGTGCCAGTCGGGATCCGGGCCTTCTCCTTTCCAGTGGCTACACCTTC.

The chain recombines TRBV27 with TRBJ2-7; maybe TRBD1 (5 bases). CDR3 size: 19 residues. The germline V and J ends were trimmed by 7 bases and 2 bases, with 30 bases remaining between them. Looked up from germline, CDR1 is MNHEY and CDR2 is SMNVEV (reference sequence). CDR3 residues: CASTSRVVGARVLPYEQYF. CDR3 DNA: TGTGCCAGCACTTCAAGGGTCGTAGGGGCCCGGGTTTTGCCCTACGAGCAGTACTTC.

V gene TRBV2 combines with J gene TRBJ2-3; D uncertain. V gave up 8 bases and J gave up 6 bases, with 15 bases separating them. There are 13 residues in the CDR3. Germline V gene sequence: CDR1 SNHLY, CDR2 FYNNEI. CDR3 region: CASESSFIDTQYF. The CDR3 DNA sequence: TGTGCCAGCGAATCCTCGTTTATTGATACGCAGTATTTT.

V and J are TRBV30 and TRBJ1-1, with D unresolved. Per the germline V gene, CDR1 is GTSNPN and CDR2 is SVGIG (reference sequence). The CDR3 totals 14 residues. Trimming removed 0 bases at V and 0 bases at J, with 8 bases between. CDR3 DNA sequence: TGTGCCTGGAGTGTATCTTCCATGAACACTGAAGCTTTCTTT. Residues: CAWSVSSMNTEAFF.

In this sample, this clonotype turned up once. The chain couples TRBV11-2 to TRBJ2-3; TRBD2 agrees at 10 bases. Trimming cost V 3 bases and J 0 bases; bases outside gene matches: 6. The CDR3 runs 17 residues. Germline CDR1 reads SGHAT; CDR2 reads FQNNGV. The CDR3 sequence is CASSFRTSGGSTDTQYF. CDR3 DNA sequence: TGTGCCAGCAGCTTTCGGACTAGCGGAGGGAGCACAGATACGCAGTATTTT. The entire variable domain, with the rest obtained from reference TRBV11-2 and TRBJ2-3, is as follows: EAGVAQSPRYKIIEKRQSVAFWCNPISGHATLYWYQQILGQGPKLLIQFQNNGVVDDSQLPKDRFSAERLKGVDSTLKIQPAKLEDSAVYLCASSFRTSGGSTDTQYFGPGTRLTVL.

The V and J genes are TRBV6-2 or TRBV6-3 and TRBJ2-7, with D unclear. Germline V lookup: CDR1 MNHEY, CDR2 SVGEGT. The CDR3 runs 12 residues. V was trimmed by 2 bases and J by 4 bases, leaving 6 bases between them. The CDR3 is CASSYVRYEQYF. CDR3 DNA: TGTGCCAGCAGTTACGTCAGGTACGAGCAGTACTTC.

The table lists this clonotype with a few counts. Here the CDR3 reads CASSQENEGLETQYF. The CDR3 region has the DNA TGCGCCAGCAGCCAGGAGAATGAAGGGCTAGAGACCCAGTACTTC. This chain joins TRBV4-1 and TRBJ2-5, with unresolved D. Germline assignment: CDR1 MGHRA and CDR2 YSYEKL. V lost 3 bases, J lost 4 bases, and 15 bases lay in between. The CDR3 runs to 15 residues.

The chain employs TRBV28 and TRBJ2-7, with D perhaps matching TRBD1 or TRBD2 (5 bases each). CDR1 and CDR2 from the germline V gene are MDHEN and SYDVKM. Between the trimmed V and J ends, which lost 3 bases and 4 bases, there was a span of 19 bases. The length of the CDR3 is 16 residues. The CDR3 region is CASSFPLGPTPYEQYF. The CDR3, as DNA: TGTGCCAGCAGTTTCCCTCTGGGACCTACCCCGTACGAGCAGTACTTC.

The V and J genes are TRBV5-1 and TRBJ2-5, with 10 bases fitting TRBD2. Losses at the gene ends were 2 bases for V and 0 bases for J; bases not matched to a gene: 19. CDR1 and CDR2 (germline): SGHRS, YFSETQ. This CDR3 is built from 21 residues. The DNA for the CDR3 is TGCGCCAGCAGCTTCGGGCAGGGAAGGACTAGCGGAGGTCCTTACCAAGAGACCCAGTACTTC. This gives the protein CASSFGQGRTSGGPYQETQYF.

The CDR3 DNA reads as TGTGCCAGCAGTTCATTCTTGGGGGCGCTGAACACTGAAGCTTTCTTT. Its translation: CASSSFLGALNTEAFF. This sequence joins TRBV6-5 and TRBJ1-1; maybe TRBD1 (6 bases). The CDR3 extends over 16 amino acids. Germline V lookup: CDR1 MNHEY, CDR2 SVGAGI. The germline V and J ends were trimmed by 4 bases and 0 bases, with 15 bases remaining between them.

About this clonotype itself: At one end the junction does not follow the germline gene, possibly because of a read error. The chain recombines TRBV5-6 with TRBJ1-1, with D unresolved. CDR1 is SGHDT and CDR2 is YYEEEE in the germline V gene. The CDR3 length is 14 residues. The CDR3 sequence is CASSADFLNTEAFF. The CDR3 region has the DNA TGTGCCAGCAGCGCGGACTTCTTGAACACTGAGGCTTTCTTT.

The CDR3, as DNA: TGTGCCAGCAGCTCGGACAGATATGGCTACACCTTC. It codes for CASSSDRYGYTF. This chain connects TRBV7-4 to TRBJ1-2; D is possibly TRBD1 (6 bases). Between the trimmed V and J ends, which lost 4 bases and 5 bases, there was a span of 8 bases. CDR3 length: 12 amino acids. Germline CDR1 and CDR2: SGHVT and SQSDAQ.

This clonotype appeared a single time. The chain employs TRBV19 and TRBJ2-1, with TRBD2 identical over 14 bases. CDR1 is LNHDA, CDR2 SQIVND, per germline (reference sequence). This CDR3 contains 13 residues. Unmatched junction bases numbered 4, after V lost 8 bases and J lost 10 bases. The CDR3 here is CASSGLAGEEQFF. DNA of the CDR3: TGTGCCAGTTCGGGACTAGCGGGAGAGGAGCAGTTCTTC.

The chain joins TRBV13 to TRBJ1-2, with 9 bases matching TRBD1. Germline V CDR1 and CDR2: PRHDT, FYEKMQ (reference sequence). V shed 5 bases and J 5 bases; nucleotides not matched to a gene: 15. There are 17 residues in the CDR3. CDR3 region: CASSPGTGSGFPYGYTF. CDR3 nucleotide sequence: TGTGCCAGCAGCCCTGGGACAGGGTCAGGATTCCCGTATGGCTACACCTTC.

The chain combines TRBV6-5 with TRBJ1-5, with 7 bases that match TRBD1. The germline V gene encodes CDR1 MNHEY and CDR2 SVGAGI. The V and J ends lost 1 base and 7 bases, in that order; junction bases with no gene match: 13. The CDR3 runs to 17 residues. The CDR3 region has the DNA TGTGCCAGCAGTTACTTCGAGCCACGACAGGGCGGACAGCCCCAGCATTTT. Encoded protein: CASSYFEPRQGGQPQHF.

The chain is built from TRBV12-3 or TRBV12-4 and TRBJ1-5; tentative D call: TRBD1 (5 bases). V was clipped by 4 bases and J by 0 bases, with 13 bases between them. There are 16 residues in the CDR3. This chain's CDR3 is CASSSSGLYSNQPQHF. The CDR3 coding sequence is TGTGCCAGCAGTTCCTCGGGACTTTATAGCAATCAGCCCCAGCATTTT.

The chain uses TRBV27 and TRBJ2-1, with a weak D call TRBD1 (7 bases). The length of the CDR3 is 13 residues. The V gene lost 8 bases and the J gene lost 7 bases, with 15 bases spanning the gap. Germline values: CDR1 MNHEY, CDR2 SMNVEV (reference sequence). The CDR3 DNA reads TGTGCCAGCGAAGAGGCAGGGGGGAATGAGCAGTTCTTC. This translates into CASEEAGGNEQFF.

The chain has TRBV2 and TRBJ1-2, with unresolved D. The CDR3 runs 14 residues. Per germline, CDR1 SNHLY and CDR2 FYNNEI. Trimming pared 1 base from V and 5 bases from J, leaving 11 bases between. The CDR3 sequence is CASSEGVGWYGYTF. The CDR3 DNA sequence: TGTGCCAGCAGTGAAGGGGTAGGGTGGTATGGCTACACCTTC.

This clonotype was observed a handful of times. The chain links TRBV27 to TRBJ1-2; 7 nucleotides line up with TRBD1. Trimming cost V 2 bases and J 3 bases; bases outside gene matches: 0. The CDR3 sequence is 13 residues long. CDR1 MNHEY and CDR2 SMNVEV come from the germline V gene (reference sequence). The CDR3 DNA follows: TGTGCCAGCAGTTTACAGGGGGACTATGGCTACACCTTC. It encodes CASSLQGDYGYTF.